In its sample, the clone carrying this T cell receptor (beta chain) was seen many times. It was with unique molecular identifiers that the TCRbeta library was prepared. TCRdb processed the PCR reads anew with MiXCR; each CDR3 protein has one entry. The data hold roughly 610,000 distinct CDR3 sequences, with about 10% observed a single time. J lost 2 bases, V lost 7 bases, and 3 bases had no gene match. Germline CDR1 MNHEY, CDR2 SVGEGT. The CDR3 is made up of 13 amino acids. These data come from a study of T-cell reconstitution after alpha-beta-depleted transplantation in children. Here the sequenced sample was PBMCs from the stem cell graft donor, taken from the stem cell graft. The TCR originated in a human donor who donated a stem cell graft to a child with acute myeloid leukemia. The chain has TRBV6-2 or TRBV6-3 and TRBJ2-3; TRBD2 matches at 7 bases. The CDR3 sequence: CASISGNTDTQYF. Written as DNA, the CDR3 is TGTGCCAGCATCAGCGGGAACACAGATACGCAGTATTTT.